This entry lists 2 T cell receptor beta chains sequenced from one sample in a study of blood T cell repertoires in COVID-19. Sequencing used immunoSEQ multiplex PCR; TCRdb keeps in-frame clones, though not all of them. The data contain 130,000 or so clones, 75% to 85% of them singletons. The sequencing sample was made of peripheral blood. Every receptor here comes from a man aged 80 or over with acute or convalescent COVID-19.

The table lists this clone with a few counts. This chain links TRBV28 with TRBJ2-7; D is uncertain. V was pared by 3 bases and J by 4 bases, with 10 bases between. Germline CDR1 is MDHEN and CDR2 is SYDVKM. The CDR3 extends over 13 amino acids. The CDR3 spells CASSLSQAYEQYF. CDR3 nucleotide sequence: TGTGCCAGCAGTTTGTCTCAGGCGTACGAGCAGTACTTC.

The chain is built from TRBV29-1 and TRBJ2-1, with 7 bases identical to TRBD2. V was pared by 8 bases and J by 9 bases, with 13 bases of the junction left unmatched. The germline CDR1 and CDR2 sequences are SQVTM and ANQGSEA. The CDR3 totals 13 residues. Here the CDR3 reads CSTHIAGEVEQFF. The CDR3 region has the DNA TGCAGCACCCACATTGCGGGGGAAGTTGAGCAGTTCTTC.